Shown below are 4 T cell receptor beta chains from a single sample sequenced in a study of shared T cell receptors in the human thymus. The table came from immunoSEQ multiplex PCR; TCRdb's copy has only in-frame clones and leaves some out. The data contain hundreds of thousands of clones, approximately 95% of them singletons. Sequencing input: thymocytes. The receptors were gathered from a human donor.

The V and J genes are TRBV25-1 and TRBJ2-2, with 7 bases aligning to TRBD2. The CDR3 is 17 residues long. CDR1 and CDR2 (germline): MGHDK, SYGVNS. After removal of 0 bases from V and 0 bases from J, the junction contained 4 bases not matched to a gene. CDR3 sequence: CASSEYPGRANTGELFF. DNA of the CDR3: TGTGCCAGCAGTGAATACCCGGGGAGGGCGAACACCGGGGAGCTGTTTTTT.

V and J are TRBV20-1 and TRBJ1-5; D gene uncertain. The CDR3 is 11 amino acids. Germline lookup yields CDR1 DFQATT and CDR2 SNEGSKA (reference sequence). Between the trimmed V and J ends, which lost 5 bases and 0 bases, there was a span of 2 bases. The CDR3 is CSAHSNQPQHF. The CDR3 nucleotides are TGCAGTGCTCATAGCAATCAGCCCCAGCATTTT.

The rearrangement links TRBV10-1 to TRBJ2-7, with 8 bases matching TRBD1. CDR1 and CDR2 from the germline V gene are WNHNN and SYGVQD (reference sequence). Losses at the gene ends were 6 bases for V and 6 bases for J; bases not matched to a gene: 7. The CDR3 has 13 residues. In DNA, the CDR3 is TGCGCCAGCAGCGGGGACAGGACCTCCGAGCAGTACTTC. Translation gives CASSGDRTSEQYF.

The chain links TRBV28 to TRBJ2-7; the match to TRBD2 covers 7 bases. This CDR3 is built from 14 residues. Germline lookup yields CDR1 MDHEN and CDR2 SYDVKM. The V gene end was trimmed by 5 bases and the J gene end by 6 bases; junction bases not matched to a gene: 10. This chain's CDR3 is CASSEKISGGEQYF. The CDR3 region has the DNA TGTGCCAGCAGTGAAAAGATCTCGGGGGGCGAGCAGTACTTC.